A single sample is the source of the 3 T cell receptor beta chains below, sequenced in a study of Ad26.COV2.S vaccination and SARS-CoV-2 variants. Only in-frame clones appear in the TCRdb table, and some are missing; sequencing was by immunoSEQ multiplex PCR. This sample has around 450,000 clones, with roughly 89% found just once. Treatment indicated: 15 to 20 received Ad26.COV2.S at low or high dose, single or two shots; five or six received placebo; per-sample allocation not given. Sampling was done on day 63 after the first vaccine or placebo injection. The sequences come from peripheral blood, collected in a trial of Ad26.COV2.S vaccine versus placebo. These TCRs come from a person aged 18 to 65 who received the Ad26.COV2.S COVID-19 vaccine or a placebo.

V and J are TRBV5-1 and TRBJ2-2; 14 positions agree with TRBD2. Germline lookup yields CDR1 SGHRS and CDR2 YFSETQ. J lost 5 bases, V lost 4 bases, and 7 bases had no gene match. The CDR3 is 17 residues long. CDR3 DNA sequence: TGCGCCAGCAGCCCAAGGACTAGCGGGAGGTGGACCGGGGAGCTGTTTTTT. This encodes CASSPRTSGRWTGELFF.

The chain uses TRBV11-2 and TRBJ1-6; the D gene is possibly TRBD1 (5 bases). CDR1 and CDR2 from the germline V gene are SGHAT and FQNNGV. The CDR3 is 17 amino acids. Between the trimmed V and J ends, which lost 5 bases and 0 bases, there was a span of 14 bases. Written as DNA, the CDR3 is TGTGCCAGCAGCCGGGACTCCTTTAGCTCCTATAATTCACCCCTCCACTTT. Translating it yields CASSRDSFSSYNSPLHF.

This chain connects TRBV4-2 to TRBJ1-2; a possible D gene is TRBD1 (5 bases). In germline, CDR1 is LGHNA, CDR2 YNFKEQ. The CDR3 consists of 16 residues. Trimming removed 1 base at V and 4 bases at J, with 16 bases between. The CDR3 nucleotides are TGTGCCAGCAGCCAAGCCAAGATGACAGTGGCCTATGGCTACACCTTC. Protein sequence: CASSQAKMTVAYGYTF.